Listed here are 10 T cell receptor beta chains from one sample, sequenced in a study of blood T cell repertoires in COVID-19. Only in-frame clones appear in the TCRdb table, and some are missing; sequencing was by immunoSEQ multiplex PCR. Of approximately 230,000 clones listed, about 86% are singletons. Sequencing was done on a sample of peripheral blood. The receptors derive from a man older than 75 with acute or convalescent COVID-19.

The rearrangement uses TRBV19 and TRBJ2-1; D call uncertain. The CDR3 is made up of 15 amino acids. Germline V gene lookup returns CDR1 LNHDA and CDR2 SQIVND (reference sequence). V lost 7 bases and J lost 0, with 13 bases in between. Here the CDR3 reads CASTSSHTSYNEQFF. For the CDR3, the DNA is TGTGCCAGTACCTCTAGTCATACCTCCTACAATGAGCAGTTCTTC. Complete variable domain (other parts from reference TRBV19 and TRBJ2-1): DGGITQSPKYLFRKEGQNVTLSCEQNLNHDAMYWYRQDPGQGLRLIYYSQIVNDFQKGDIAEGYSVSREKKESFPLTVTSAQKNPTAFYLCASTSSHTSYNEQFFGPGTRLTVL.

The gene calls are TRBV19 and TRBJ1-5; D not certain. Trimming removed 3 bases from V and 5 bases from J, with 11 bases in between. The CDR3 consists of 14 residues. Germline V gives CDR1 LNHDA, CDR2 SQIVND (reference sequence). The CDR3 reads CASSIYQNDQPQHF. The CDR3 DNA reads as TGTGCCAGTAGTATCTACCAAAATGATCAGCCCCAGCATTTT. The full variable domain, its missing parts supplied by reference TRBV19 and TRBJ1-5, is DGGITQSPKYLFRKEGQNVTLSCEQNLNHDAMYWYRQDPGQGLRLIYYSQIVNDFQKGDIAEGYSVSREKKESFPLTVTSAQKNPTAFYLCASSIYQNDQPQHFGDGTRLSIL.

The chain employs TRBV9 and TRBJ2-5; TRBD1 matches 9 bases. From germline, CDR1 is SGDLS and CDR2 YYNGEE. V dropped 6 bases and J dropped 5; count of bases not matched to a gene: 11. This CDR3 is built from 15 residues. The CDR3, as DNA: TGTGCCAGCACCCCTTTGGGACAGGGATTTGAGACCCAGTACTTC. Its protein is CASTPLGQGFETQYF.

This clone appeared a few times. The rearrangement links TRBV4-3 to TRBJ2-3; no firm D call. Germline lookup yields CDR1 LGHNA and CDR2 YSLEER. This CDR3 is 16 amino acids long. V was clipped by 0 bases and J by 0 bases, with 10 bases between them. CDR3 amino acids: CASSQDPGISTDTQYF. In DNA form, the CDR3 reads TGCGCCAGCAGCCAAGATCCCGGTATTAGCACAGATACGCAGTATTTT.

This chain links TRBV5-8 with TRBJ1-5, with TRBD1 identical over 9 bases. Germline values: CDR1 SGHTS, CDR2 YDEGEE. This CDR3 has 14 residues. The V gene end was trimmed by 4 bases and the J gene end by 12 bases; junction bases not matched to a gene: 11. In nucleotides, the CDR3 is TGTGCCAGCAGCCTCCGGGACAGGGCCGTAAGCCAGCATTTT. It specifies CASSLRDRAVSQHF.

The rearrangement links TRBV19 to TRBJ1-6; D remains unclear. With 7 bases removed from V and 7 bases from J, the gap between germline ends came to 8 bases. The CDR3 sequence is 12 residues long. Per germline, CDR1 LNHDA and CDR2 SQIVND (reference sequence). The CDR3: CASKLGNSPLHF. The CDR3 nucleotides are TGTGCCAGTAAACTCGGGAATTCACCCCTCCACTTT.

This clone appeared a few times. The chain has TRBV12-5 and TRBJ1-1, with TRBD1 matching over 8 bases. This CDR3 spans 15 amino acids. J was trimmed by 3 bases and V by 1 base; bases with no gene match: 4. CDR1 LGHNT and CDR2 FRNRAP come from the germline V gene. CDR3 protein: CASGLGQGSYTEAFF. CDR3 DNA: TGTGCTAGTGGTTTGGGACAGGGGAGTTACACTGAAGCTTTCTTT. The full variable domain, rest sourced from reference TRBV12-5 and TRBJ1-1, is DARVTQTPRHKVTEMGQEVTMRCQPILGHNTVFWYRQTMMQGLELLAYFRNRAPLDDSGMPKDRFSAEMPDATLATLKIQPSEPRDSAVYFCASGLGQGSYTEAFFGQGTRLTVV.

The chain links TRBV9 to TRBJ1-5; tentative D call: TRBD1 (6 bases). V was pared by 3 bases and J by 7 bases, with 14 bases between. Germline V CDR1 and CDR2: SGDLS, YYNGEE. CDR3 length: 14 amino acids. CDR3 bases: TGTGCCAGCAGCGAGGGGGAGGGGCGGCAGCCCCAGCATTTT. As protein: CASSEGEGRQPQHF.

The J gene is TRBJ1-4, the V gene TRBV4-2; the match to TRBD1 covers 9 bases. The V gene's germline CDR1 is LGHNA and CDR2 YNFKEQ. Unmatched junction bases numbered 11, after V lost 0 bases and J lost 9 bases. The CDR3 is 17 residues long. CDR3: CASSQEVWGQGRKKLFF. The CDR3 DNA is TGTGCCAGCAGCCAAGAGGTTTGGGGACAGGGAAGGAAAAAACTGTTTTTT.

V and J are TRBV3-1 (or the pseudogene TRBV3-2) and TRBJ2-7; D is uncertain. The CDR3 has 13 amino acids. In germline, CDR1 is LGHDT, CDR2 YNNKEL (reference sequence). The V end was cut by 0 bases, the J end by 7 bases, with 10 bases between. This chain's CDR3 is CASSQDRLGEQYF. For the CDR3, the DNA is TGTGCCAGCAGCCAAGATAGACTCGGGGAGCAGTACTTC.